This T cell receptor (beta chain) was sequenced during a study of blood T cell repertoires in COVID-19. Background on the study: Some COVID-19 samples were acute and others convalescent; all came from the United States, Italy and Spain.

Sequencing used immunoSEQ multiplex PCR; TCRdb keeps in-frame clones, though not all of them. Of around 230,000 clones in the sample, roughly 82% were seen once. Germline assignment: CDR1 SGHTA and CDR2 FQGNSA. The CDR3 sequence is 18 residues long. Germline trimming cut 2 bases from V and 1 base from J; bases unmatched to any gene: 12. V usage is TRBV7-2 and J usage is TRBJ2-3; TRBD2 matches 7 bases. Sequencing input: peripheral blood. This sequence originates from a middle-aged man who had recovered from COVID-19. Here the CDR3 reads CASSLPGRGRGGTDTQYF. CDR3 nucleotide sequence: TGTGCCAGCAGCTTACCGGGGAGGGGTAGGGGAGGCACAGATACGCAGTATTTT.